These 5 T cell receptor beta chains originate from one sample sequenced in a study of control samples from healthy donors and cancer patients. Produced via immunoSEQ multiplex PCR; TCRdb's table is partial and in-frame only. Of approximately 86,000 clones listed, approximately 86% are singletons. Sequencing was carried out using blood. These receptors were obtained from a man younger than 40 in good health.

CDR3 region: CASSQGGAFTDTQYF. DNA for the CDR3: TGTGCCAGCAGCCAAGGGGGCGCGTTCACAGATACGCAGTATTTT. This rearrangement joins TRBV25-1 to TRBJ2-3; 7 bases align to TRBD1. V shed 6 bases, J shed 2 bases, and the junction held 8 bases outside the gene matches. Per germline, CDR1 MGHDK and CDR2 SYGVNS. The CDR3 is 15 residues long. Filled out from reference TRBV25-1 and TRBJ2-3, the complete variable domain reads EADIYQTPRYLVIGTGKKITLECSQTMGHDKMYWYQQDPGMELHLIHYSYGVNSTEKGDLSSESTVSRIRTEHFPLTLESARPSHTSQYLCASSQGGAFTDTQYFGPGTRLTVL.

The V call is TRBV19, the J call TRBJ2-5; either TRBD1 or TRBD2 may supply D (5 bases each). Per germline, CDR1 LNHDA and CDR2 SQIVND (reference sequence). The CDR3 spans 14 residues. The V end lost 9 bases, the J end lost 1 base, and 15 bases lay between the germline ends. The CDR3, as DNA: TGTGCCAGCAACCCCGGGACGGTCCAAGAGACCCAGTACTTC. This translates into CASNPGTVQETQYF.

The CDR3 sequence is CASSATSGGRNEQFF. In DNA form, the CDR3 reads TGTGCCAGCAGCGCGACTAGCGGGGGGCGCAATGAGCAGTTCTTC. J is TRBJ2-1 and V is TRBV7-3, with TRBD2 identical over 13 bases. Germline CDR1 is SGHTA and CDR2 is FQGTGA. CDR3 length: 15 amino acids. Trimming cost V 5 bases and J 6 bases; bases outside gene matches: 4.

CDR3 DNA: TGTGCCAGCAGCTTGGGGACAGGATCGGGGTCACCCCTCCACTTT. Translating it yields CASSLGTGSGSPLHF. This sequence joins TRBV5-4 and TRBJ1-6, with 7 bases matching TRBD1. The CDR3 contains 15 residues. Trimming removed 0 bases from V and 10 bases from J; junction bases left unmatched: 7. The germline V gene encodes CDR1 SGHNT and CDR2 YYREEE (reference sequence).

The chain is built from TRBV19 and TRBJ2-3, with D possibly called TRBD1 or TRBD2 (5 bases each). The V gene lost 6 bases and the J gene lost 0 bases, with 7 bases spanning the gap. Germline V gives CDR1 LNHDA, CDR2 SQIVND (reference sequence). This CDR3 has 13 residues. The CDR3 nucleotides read TGTGCCAGTAGGAGGGACAGCACAGATACGCAGTATTTT. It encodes CASRRDSTDTQYF. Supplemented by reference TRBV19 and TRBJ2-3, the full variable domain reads DGGITQSPKYLFRKEGQNVTLSCEQNLNHDAMYWYRQDPGQGLRLIYYSQIVNDFQKGDIAEGYSVSREKKESFPLTVTSAQKNPTAFYLCASRRDSTDTQYFGPGTRLTVL.